This T cell receptor (beta chain) is from a study of T cell clonality in common variable immunodeficiency (dated by TCRdb to between 2015 and 2017). Findings and caveats that apply to the study as a whole: Despite equal DNA input, controls averaged about 79,000 unique sequences per sample versus about 31,547 in CVID samples. Increased TCRbeta clonality was found in CVID subjects compared with healthy controls (t-test p = 0.018), with the increase being most characteristic of about a third of subjects. CVID subjects shared fewer TCRbeta clones with each other than healthy controls did (p < 0.0001). It was noted by the authors that sequencing of the repertoires of T cell subpopulations would be needed to clarify the cause of the increased clonality in CVID. Differences among patients in the CVID cohort limited the correlations between repertoire features and clinical complications. CVID TCRbeta sequences reportedly showed fewer deletions and N-nucleotide insertions and lacked highly modified clones with 13 or more V deletions.

As concerns this clone: Its antigen is still unknown.

Most CVID patients and most healthy controls were of Caucasian heritage. Heparinized peripheral whole blood samples of 5 to 8 ml were collected from each donor. Genomic DNA from adults with common variable immune deficiency (CVID) and from healthy adult controls was used for sequencing of TCRbeta CDR3 repertoires. The control group comprised approximately 22 healthy adult volunteers, some 12 female and about 10 male, aged roughly 20 to 66 years with a mean age of 34. Diluted blood was subjected to density centrifugation over Hypaque 1077 or Ficoll-Paque for isolation of peripheral blood mononuclear cells. Unsorted mononuclear cells served as the source of genomic DNA, which was extracted either by Qiagen column purification or by a centrifugation-based method. For sequencing, equivalent amounts of genomic DNA were input from CVID and control samples. For every sample, a 60 bp segment covering the rearranged TCRbeta CDR3 region was amplified and then sequenced. The immunoSEQ assay, a bias-corrected multiplex PCR with high-throughput sequencing, was employed for TCRbeta amplification. The study's own analysis went as follows. Every unique nucleotide sequence was considered a clone and was annotated with V, D and J genes, copy number and frequency. Sequences were labeled productive if in frame, and non-productive if out of frame or containing stop codons. As previously described, Shannon's entropy was used to calculate clonality. The predicted amino acid sequences of productive clones were used to derive the mean CDR3 Kyte-Doolittle hydropathy. Hierarchical clustering of scaled V gene usage was performed with the R hclust function using Manhattan distance and complete linkage. Sharing of clones by CDR3 amino acid sequence was evaluated by resampling 12 repertoires per group over 100 rounds. Repertoires were searched for roughly 70 published EBV-specific and 200 to 300 published CMV-specific TCRbeta sequences. Two CVID samples yielding fewer than 10,000 sequences were excluded from analysis, leaving approximately 42 CVID repertoires. TCRdb provides this immuneACCESS table in a form limited to in-frame rearrangements. Some clones are lacking; in checked studies, under half of them reflect an unresolved V gene, and why the rest are absent is not known. V, J and clone size are those of that table, while D and trimming were read from the DNA. Across this sample, about 64,000 clones were tabulated and none appeared just once. In total, the top ten clones hold 1.5% to 2% of the sample.

Sequencing was carried out using peripheral blood mononuclear cells. The source is a person aged 18-70 years in good health.

The CDR3 region has the sequence CASSDRDRGGETQYF. The sequenced part of the CDR3 DNA is TGTGCCAGCAGTGATCGAGACAGGGGTGGGGAGACC. The V and J segments used are TRBV25-1 and TRBJ2-5; 8 bases in between match TRBD1. The read comes to an end 3 residues before the CDR3 does, leaving the germline J gene to fill in the end. CDR1 and CDR2, looked up from the germline V gene, are MGHDK and SYGVNS. For this chain, trimming is 3 bases at the V end and 5 bases at the J end, and the number of junction bases without a gene match is 8. There are 15 amino acids in the CDR3, from cysteine to phenylalanine inclusive. Only the CDR3 bases that were read are kept: 36 of them, in frame from base 1.